This T cell receptor beta chain was sequenced during a study of blood T cell repertoires in COVID-19. The V gene's germline CDR1 is MGHRA and CDR2 YSYEKL. The CDR3 is 16 amino acids. Unmatched junction bases numbered 6, after V lost 1 base and J lost 4 bases. TCRdb's table, derived via immunoSEQ multiplex PCR, lists solely in-frame clones and lacks some. The sample lists about 75,000 clones, about four fifths occurring once. The TCR comes from a woman of 80 years or more with active or convalescent COVID-19. Sequencing input: peripheral blood. J is TRBJ2-2 and V is TRBV4-1; 7 bases fit TRBD2. The DNA of the CDR3 is TGCGCCAGCAGCCAAGCGTCATTAGCGGGCACCGGGGAGCTGTTTTTT. As protein: CASSQASLAGTGELFF.